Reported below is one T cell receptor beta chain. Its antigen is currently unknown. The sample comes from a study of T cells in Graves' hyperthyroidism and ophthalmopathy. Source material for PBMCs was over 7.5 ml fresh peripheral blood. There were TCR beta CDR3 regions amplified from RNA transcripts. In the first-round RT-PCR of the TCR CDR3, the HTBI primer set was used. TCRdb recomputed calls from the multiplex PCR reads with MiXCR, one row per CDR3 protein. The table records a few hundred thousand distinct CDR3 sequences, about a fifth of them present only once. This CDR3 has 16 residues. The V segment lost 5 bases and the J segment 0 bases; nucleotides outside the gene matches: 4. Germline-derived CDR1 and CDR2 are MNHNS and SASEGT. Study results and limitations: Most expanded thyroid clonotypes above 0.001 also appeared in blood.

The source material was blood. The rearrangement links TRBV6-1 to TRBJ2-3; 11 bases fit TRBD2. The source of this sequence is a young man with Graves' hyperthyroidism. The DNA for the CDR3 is TGTGCCAGCAGTCCCCTAGCGGGGGGAAGCACAGATACGCAGTATTTT. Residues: CASSPLAGGSTDTQYF.